The 5 T cell receptor beta chains in this list originate from one sample, sequenced in a study of early T cells in non-severe SARS-CoV-2 infection. TCRdb re-derived calls from the 5' RACE reads in MiXCR, one entry per CDR3 protein. This sample yields tens of thousands of distinct CDR3 sequences, of which about 5.7% are seen a single time; roughly 5.5% belongs to the top ten. Sequencing was performed on whole blood. The receptors originated from an adult who was a healthcare worker with PCR-confirmed SARS-CoV-2 infection or an uninfected control (not recorded which).

This clonotype was seen repeatedly, ten times or more. The rearrangement joins TRBV18 to TRBJ1-4; 10 nucleotides agree with TRBD1. The V segment lost 5 bases and the J segment 5 bases; nucleotides outside the gene matches: 14. Germline V gene data show CDR1 as KGHSH and CDR2 as LQKENI. This CDR3 spans 18 amino acids. The CDR3 DNA is TGTGCCAGCTCAGTACGGACAGGGGGGAAACGTGAGAATGAAAAACTGTTTTTT. Its protein product is CASSVRTGGKRENEKLFF.

This clonotype was observed a few times. V and J are TRBV20-1 and TRBJ1-2; 9 bases are shared with TRBD1. This CDR3 is built from 14 residues. Germline V gives CDR1 DFQATT, CDR2 SNEGSKA (reference sequence). V gave up 0 bases and J gave up 4 bases; unmatched junction bases: 3. CDR3 sequence (DNA): TGCAGTGCTAGAGATCCGACAGGGGGCTATGGCTACACCTTC. This encodes CSARDPTGGYGYTF.

This clonotype was counted only a few times. V usage is TRBV10-2 and J usage is TRBJ1-3; the D is unclear. With 3 bases removed from V and 7 bases from J, the gap between germline ends came to 16 bases. CDR3 length: 15 amino acids. Germline loops: CDR1 WSHSY, CDR2 SAAADI. The DNA of the CDR3 is TGCGCCAGCAGTGAAAGGAGCCCGTTTGCGAACACCATATATTTT. It is translated as CASSERSPFANTIYF.

This clonotype came up many times. The rearrangement links TRBV6-1 to TRBJ1-2, with no clear D. CDR1 and CDR2 from the germline V gene are MNHNS and SASEGT. The CDR3 is 13 amino acids. Trimming shortened V by 4 bases and J by 7 bases, and 13 bases separated the two germline ends. CDR3 coding DNA: TGTGCCAGCAGTGCGCCTGGAGGTTTTGGCTACACCTTC. Translated, it gives CASSAPGGFGYTF.

In this sample, this clonotype turned up many times. DNA of the CDR3: TGTGCCAGCAGTTTCCGGGTAGGGTGGGGAACTGAAGCTTTCTTT. Translation: CASSFRVGWGTEAFF. The chain recombines TRBV12-3 or TRBV12-4 with TRBJ1-1; D unresolved. The CDR3 has 15 residues. V was shortened by 3 bases and J by 5 bases, with 16 bases between the two germline ends.